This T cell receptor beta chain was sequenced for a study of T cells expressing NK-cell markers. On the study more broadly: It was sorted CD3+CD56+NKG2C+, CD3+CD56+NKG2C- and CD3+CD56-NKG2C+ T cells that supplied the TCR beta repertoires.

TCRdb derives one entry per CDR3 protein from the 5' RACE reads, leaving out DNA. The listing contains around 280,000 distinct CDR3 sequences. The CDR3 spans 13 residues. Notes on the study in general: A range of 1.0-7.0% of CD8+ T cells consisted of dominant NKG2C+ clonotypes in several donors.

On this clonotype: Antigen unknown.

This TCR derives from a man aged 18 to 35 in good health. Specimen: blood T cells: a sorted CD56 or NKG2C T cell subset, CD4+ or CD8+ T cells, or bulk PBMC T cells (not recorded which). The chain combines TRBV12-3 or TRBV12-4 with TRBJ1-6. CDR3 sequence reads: CASSLRVGSPLHF.